One T cell receptor (beta chain) is described in this entry. These data come from a study of blood T cell repertoires in COVID-19. Across the study: COVID-19 samples from acute and convalescent phases originated in the United States, Italy and Spain. The cDNA or gDNA used as material had been derived from T cells, B-cell-depleted T cells, or PBMCs.

Original data processing: Reference gene primer amplification yielded estimated nucleated cell counts. Repertoires were generated with immunoSEQ multiplex PCR, while TCRdb's copy carries only in-frame clones and drops some. The V and J calls and the clone size are those of that table, but D and trimming were determined from the DNA. Of tens of thousands of clones listed, approximately 80% were seen once; the top ten hold 3% to 4%. The TCR sequence derives from a man aged 50-60 years with acute or convalescent COVID-19. Material: peripheral blood.

The CDR3 loop is CASSDRPWGDFPPSSYNEQFF. CDR3 sequence (DNA): TGTGCCAGCAGTGACCGGCCCTGGGGGGACTTTCCTCCGAGCTCCTACAATGAGCAGTTCTTC. The J gene is TRBJ2-1, the V gene TRBV6-4; TRBD2 is a possible D gene (6 bases). This CDR3 has 21 residues. Trimming took 2 bases from V and 0 from J, leaving 26 bases between them. CDR1 and CDR2 from the germline V gene are MRHNA and SNTAGT.